Shown below are 8 T cell receptor beta chains from a single sample sequenced in a study of molecular identifiers for immune sequencing clone quantification. TCRdb itself ran the PCR reads through MiXCR, one entry per CDR3 protein. The sample lists hundreds of thousands of distinct CDR3 sequences, roughly 27% occurring once. The sample taken for sequencing was naive CD8+ T cells from blood, with Jurkat cell RNA spiked in. As to subset: FACS-sorted CD8+CD4-CCR7+CD45RA+ naive T cells. Receptors originate from a human donor in good health. Some libraries in this study had Jurkat cell RNA spiked in.

This clonotype has a count of ten or more. The V and J genes are TRBV7-9 and TRBJ2-4, with D perhaps TRBD1 (6 bases). V gave up 5 bases and J gave up 5 bases, with 10 bases separating them. The V gene's germline CDR1 is SEHNR and CDR2 FQNEAQ (reference sequence). This CDR3 has 13 amino acids. The CDR3 bases are TGTGCCAGCAGCCCCCACAGGGAAAACATTCAGTACTTC. It is translated as CASSPHRENIQYF.

This clonotype was detected only a few times. The chain uses TRBV30 and TRBJ1-5; TRBD1 matches 9 bases. CDR3 size: 15 residues. Germline CDR1 is GTSNPN and CDR2 is SVGIG (reference sequence). The junction had 7 bases not matched to a gene; V was cut back by 3 bases and J by 4 bases. As DNA, the CDR3 is TGTGCCTGGAGCATCGGGACAGGGATTAATCAGCCCCAGCATTTT. Amino acid sequence: CAWSIGTGINQPQHF.

The genes are TRBV7-3 and TRBJ2-7, with a possible D match to TRBD1 (7 bases). Germline V gene data show CDR1 as SGHTA and CDR2 as FQGTGA. The germline V and J ends were trimmed by 3 bases and 9 bases, with 18 bases remaining between them. This CDR3 contains 14 residues. CDR3 protein: CASSFGTAGDAQYF. The CDR3 nucleotides read TGTGCCAGCAGCTTCGGGACAGCGGGCGACGCGCAGTACTTC.

This clonotype was seen ten or more times. This chain links TRBV7-6 with TRBJ2-3; the D gene is possibly TRBD1 (6 bases). CDR3 length: 15 amino acids. CDR1 and CDR2 from the germline V gene are SGHVS and FNYEAQ. Trimming removed 1 base from V and 5 bases from J, with 13 bases in between. The CDR3 sequence: CASSLEAGELDTQYF. Written as DNA, the CDR3 is TGTGCCAGCAGCTTAGAGGCAGGGGAGCTAGATACGCAGTATTTT.

A remark on this clonotype: A much larger clonotype is one base distant, so this may be a read error. This chain uses TRBV7-9 with TRBJ1-5; 7 bases are shared with TRBD1. This CDR3 has 14 residues. Germline CDR1 and CDR2: SEHNR and FQNEAQ (reference sequence). The CDR3 DNA follows: TGTGCCGGCAGCCACACAGGGGTTCATCAGCCCCAGCATTTT. It codes for CAGSHTGVHQPQHF.

Details on this clonotype: Just one base apart from a much larger clone, this may be a read error. This chain links TRBV4-2 with TRBJ2-3; 9 nucleotides align to TRBD2. The CDR3 loop spans 17 amino acids. The germline V gene has CDR1 LGHNA and CDR2 YNFKEQ. The chain's CDR3 is CASGQEMAGGPIDTQYF. CDR3 DNA sequence: TGTGCCAGCGGCCAAGAAATGGCGGGAGGGCCAATAGATACGCAGTATTTT.

This clonotype was recorded a few times. Compared with germline, one end of the junction differs, possibly owing to a read error. CDR3 sequence (DNA): TGTGTCAGCAGTCTGCATAGGGGGGCCCTAAGCAATCAGCCCCAGCATTTT. It specifies CVSSLHRGALSNQPQHF. The chain employs TRBV28 and TRBJ1-5, with D perhaps matching TRBD1 (6 bases). Germline CDR1 reads MDHEN; CDR2 reads SYDVKM. The CDR3 sequence is 17 residues long.

CDR3 DNA sequence: TGCGCCAGCAGCGAGGGACAGGGGAACTACGAGCAGTACTTC. Translation gives CASSEGQGNYEQYF. The chain joins TRBV4-3 to TRBJ2-7; 10 nucleotides match TRBD1. CDR1 is LGHNA and CDR2 is YSLEER in the germline V gene. CDR3 length equals 14 residues. V gave up 5 bases and J gave up 3 bases; unmatched junction bases: 4.